This entry lists 8 T cell receptor beta chains sequenced from one sample in a study of vaccination and CD4 T cells after COVID-19. The antigens these receptors bind are not known. Described treatment: approximately 9-day PBMC culture with coronavirus spike peptide pools or control peptides (ViraFEST assay). Cultured CD4+ T cells had their DNA profiled by the Oncomine TCR Beta short-read assay. A single record per CDR3 protein comes from TCRdb applying MiXCR to the PCR reads. In the table there are approximately 12,000 distinct CDR3 sequences, around a third of which are singletons. Source: CD4+ T cells from blood, cultured in vitro, taken before SARS-CoV-2 vaccination. The receptors here all came from a human donor who received a COVID-19 vaccine.

The V gene is TRBV9, the J gene TRBJ2-3; 7 bases line up with TRBD1. V shed 3 bases and J 2 bases; nucleotides not matched to a gene: 6. This CDR3 contains 15 residues. Per germline, CDR1 SGDLS and CDR2 YYNGEE. In DNA form, the CDR3 reads TGTGCCAGCAGCGCAACAACAGGGGCCACAGATACGCAGTATTTT. Its translation is CASSATTGATDTQYF. The full variable domain, completed using reference TRBV9 and TRBJ2-3, is DSGVTQTPKHLITATGQRVTLRCSPRSGDLSVYWYQQSLDQGLQFLIQYYNGEERAKGNILERFSAQQFPDLHSELNLSSLELGDSALYFCASSATTGATDTQYFGPGTRLTVL.

In DNA, the CDR3 is TGTGCCAGTAGTGACCCGGGACAGGGGAACTATGGCTACACCTTC. Protein: CASSDPGQGNYGYTF. This sequence joins TRBV19 and TRBJ1-2, with 10 nucleotides matching TRBD1. The ends lost 5 bases at V and 2 bases at J; junction bases unmatched: 5. Per germline, CDR1 LNHDA and CDR2 SQIVND (reference sequence). This CDR3 has 15 amino acids.

The chain links TRBV5-1 to TRBJ2-2; 8 bases fit TRBD1. CDR1 and CDR2 from the germline V gene are SGHRS and YFSETQ. The CDR3 extends over 15 amino acids. V dropped 4 bases and J dropped 1; count of bases not matched to a gene: 3. The DNA for the CDR3 is TGCGCCAGCAGCCCCGGGACAGGGAACACCGGGGAGCTGTTTTTT. This sequence encodes CASSPGTGNTGELFF.

The chain employs TRBV27 and TRBJ2-7; 8 bases agree with TRBD1. The CDR3 is 15 amino acids. Germline V lookup: CDR1 MNHEY, CDR2 SMNVEV (reference sequence). With V trimmed by 0 bases and J by 7 bases, 8 bases remained unmatched. CDR3 coding DNA: TGTGCCAGCAGTTTATCGGGCGGACAGGGTGAGGAGCAGTACTTC. Protein product: CASSLSGGQGEEQYF.

V and J are TRBV12-3 or TRBV12-4 and TRBJ2-3; D may match TRBD1 or TRBD2 (7 bases each). This CDR3 is 16 amino acids long. Deletions cut 6 bases from V and 2 bases from J, with 18 bases between. CDR3 DNA sequence: TGTGCCAGCAGCTCTCAGGGGGGGGGCCCCACAGATACGCAGTATTTT. It codes for CASSSQGGGPTDTQYF.

This clonotype was recorded once. The chain employs TRBV19 and TRBJ2-7, with D unclear. The CDR3 extends over 16 amino acids. The germline CDR1 and CDR2 sequences are LNHDA and SQIVND (reference sequence). The V end lost 4 bases, the J end lost 4 bases, and 20 bases lay between the germline ends. Written as DNA, the CDR3 is TGTGCCAGTAGTAGTTTAGGGTCCACCTCTTATTACGAGCAGTACTTC. The encoded protein is CASSSLGSTSYYEQYF.

The chain combines TRBV12-3 or TRBV12-4 with TRBJ1-1; 8 bases are a match to TRBD1. This CDR3 comprises 15 residues. With 5 bases clipped from V and 2 bases from J, the junction kept 7 bases outside the gene matches. CDR3 amino acids: CASSDLDRENTEAFF. The CDR3 DNA reads TGTGCCAGCAGTGACCTGGACAGGGAAAACACTGAAGCTTTCTTT.

This chain joins TRBV10-1 and TRBJ1-5, with TRBD1 identical over 7 bases. The CDR3 sequence is 16 residues long. Germline loops: CDR1 WNHNN, CDR2 SYGVQD (reference sequence). J lost 3 bases, V lost 8 bases, and 13 bases had no gene match. In nucleotides, the CDR3 is TGCGCCAGCTCGCCATTAGGGACAGTTTACAATCAGCCCCAGCATTTT. It translates to CASSPLGTVYNQPQHF.